This T cell receptor beta chain was recovered during a study of beta chain features in type 1 diabetes. Study as a whole: All samples combined gave 95 million to 130 million sorted cells for examination.

Staining for CD45RO/CCR7/CD25/CD127/CD95/CD27 allowed sorting of CD4+ naive, central memory, regulatory and stem cell-like memory cells. V shed 4 bases, J shed 0 bases, and the junction held 6 bases outside the gene matches. Germline CDR1 reads SGDLS; CDR2 reads YYNGEE. This CDR3 has 17 residues. Every isolated RNA sample was fully reverse transcribed, so sequencing captured expressed TCRB transcripts. Sequenced by immunoSEQ multiplex PCR; TCRdb stores in-frame clones only, minus some. There are 130,000 to 150,000 clones in the sample; about 7% occur only once, and roughly 1.4% lies in the top ten. The study, taken as a whole, reports: More deletions and fewer insertions at VDJ junctions were found in patients with type 1 diabetes.

This clone was seen more than once but under ten times. The antigen remains undetermined. The rearrangement uses TRBV9 and TRBJ2-6, with 8 bases lining up with TRBD2. The receptor's source is a woman aged 25 to 39 in good health. The specimen was central memory CD4+ T cells from blood. CDR3 protein: CASSPRGGRSGANVLTF. The CDR3 nucleotides read TGTGCCAGCAGCCCCCGGGGGGGCCGCTCTGGGGCCAACGTCCTGACTTTC.